The 20 T cell receptor beta chains below come from one sample, sequenced in a study of blood T cell repertoires in COVID-19. Libraries were prepared by immunoSEQ multiplex PCR; TCRdb keeps only in-frame clonotypes and omits some of them. The sample shows roughly 240,000 clones, around 83% of them seen only once. The sequencing sample was made of peripheral blood. Receptors were obtained from a man between 18 and 35 years old with active or convalescent COVID-19.

The V call is TRBV7-6, the J call TRBJ2-1, with 9 bases identical to TRBD2. V lost 3 bases, J lost 1 base, and 10 bases stayed unmatched. In germline, CDR1 is SGHVS, CDR2 FNYEAQ. The CDR3 length is 18 residues. CDR3 residues: CASSFGGRGERSYNEQFF. In nucleotides, the CDR3 is TGTGCCAGCAGCTTCGGCGGGAGGGGGGAGAGGTCCTACAATGAGCAGTTCTTC.

The chain uses TRBV4-3 and TRBJ2-1; D is ambiguous. The CDR3 is made up of 16 amino acids. The ends were cut back, 1 base at V and 6 bases at J, with 16 bases in the middle. Germline loops: CDR1 LGHNA, CDR2 YSLEER. In DNA form, the CDR3 reads TGCGCCAGCAGCCAAGCCCACATCCTTACCTCCAATGAGCAGTTCTTC. Amino acids: CASSQAHILTSNEQFF.

The genes are TRBV14 and TRBJ2-2; no clear D gene. Looked up from germline, CDR1 is SGHDN and CDR2 is FVKESK. The ends were cut back, 4 bases at V and 0 bases at J, with 12 bases in the middle. The CDR3 has 16 residues. CDR3 sequence (DNA): TGTGCCAGCAGCCTCTGGTTGGCCGCGAACACCGGGGAGCTGTTTTTT. Amino acid sequence: CASSLWLAANTGELFF.

V is TRBV3-1 (or the pseudogene TRBV3-2) and J is TRBJ2-3, with D unresolved. Trimming pared 0 bases from V and 1 base from J, leaving 5 bases between. The germline gives CDR1 LGHDT, CDR2 YNNKEL (reference sequence). There are 14 residues in the CDR3. The CDR3 coding sequence is TGTGCCAGCAGCCAAGATCGGGGCACAGATACGCAGTATTTT. Translating gives CASSQDRGTDTQYF.

CDR3 protein: CASSPLGSYEQYF. The CDR3 DNA sequence: TGCGCCAGCAGCCCTTTGGGCAGCTACGAGCAGTACTTC. This chain joins TRBV4-1 and TRBJ2-7; D is uncertain. This CDR3 contains 13 residues. The germline gives CDR1 MGHRA, CDR2 YSYEKL. Trimming took off 4 bases at V and 3 bases at J, with 10 bases between the two ends.

The rearrangement uses TRBV11-2 and TRBJ2-4; tentative D call: TRBD2 (5 bases). V lost 1 base to trimming and J lost 2 bases, with 18 bases between them. The length of the CDR3 is 18 residues. CDR1 and CDR2 (germline): SGHAT, FQNNGV. The CDR3 sequence: CASSLGLGRRETKNIQYF. The CDR3 DNA sequence: TGTGCCAGCAGCTTAGGTCTGGGGAGAAGGGAAACCAAAAACATTCAGTACTTC. Filled out from reference TRBV11-2 and TRBJ2-4, the complete variable domain reads EAGVAQSPRYKIIEKRQSVAFWCNPISGHATLYWYQQILGQGPKLLIQFQNNGVVDDSQLPKDRFSAERLKGVDSTLKIQPAKLEDSAVYLCASSLGLGRRETKNIQYFGAGTRLSVL.

V and J are TRBV7-3 and TRBJ2-3; 9 bases agree with TRBD2. V trimming: 5 bases; J trimming: 2 bases; junction bases outside the gene matches: 17. CDR3 length: 19 amino acids. Looked up from germline, CDR1 is SGHTA and CDR2 is FQGTGA. This chain's CDR3 is CASSLASEGGGLATDTQYF. The CDR3 coding sequence is TGTGCCAGCAGCCTCGCCTCGGAGGGCGGGGGACTAGCCACAGATACGCAGTATTTT. The full variable domain, completed using reference TRBV7-3 and TRBJ2-3, is GAGVSQTPSNKVTEKGKYVELRCDPISGHTALYWYRQSLGQGPEFLIYFQGTGAADDSGLPNDRFFAVRPEGSVSTLKIQRTERGDSAVYLCASSLASEGGGLATDTQYFGPGTRLTVL.

The chain couples TRBV19 to TRBJ2-3, with 7 bases fitting TRBD1. CDR1 LNHDA and CDR2 SQIVND come from the germline V gene (reference sequence). After removal of 5 bases from V and 4 bases from J, the junction contained 6 bases not matched to a gene. The CDR3 spans 14 residues. The CDR3 protein is CASSFGQAPDTQYF. CDR3 coding DNA: TGTGCCAGTAGTTTCGGACAGGCCCCAGATACGCAGTATTTT.

This chain joins TRBV28 and TRBJ2-2, with D possibly being TRBD2 (6 bases). CDR3 length equals 14 residues. From germline, CDR1 is MDHEN and CDR2 SYDVKM. Trimming stripped 3 bases from V and 4 bases from J, with 9 bases between. The CDR3 sequence: CASSFGGFTGELFF. In DNA form, the CDR3 reads TGTGCCAGCAGTTTCGGGGGATTCACCGGGGAGCTGTTTTTT.

The J gene is TRBJ1-5, the V gene TRBV19, with D possibly being TRBD1 (5 bases). Germline V gene data show CDR1 as LNHDA and CDR2 as SQIVND (reference sequence). The length of the CDR3 is 14 residues. V gave up 2 bases and J gave up 6 bases, with 11 bases separating them. CDR3 nucleotides: TGTGCCAGTAGTATACTAGGGGTGGTTCAGCCCCAGCATTTT. The encoded protein is CASSILGVVQPQHF.

Only one count was recorded for this clone. The rearrangement links TRBV4-2 to TRBJ2-7; the match to TRBD2 covers 9 bases. V was pared by 0 bases and J by 4 bases, with 4 bases of the junction left unmatched. The V gene's germline CDR1 is LGHNA and CDR2 YNFKEQ. This CDR3 comprises 15 residues. Here the CDR3 DNA reads TGTGCCAGCAGCCAAGAGCTCGCGGGGGGGTACGAGCAGTACTTC. It specifies CASSQELAGGYEQYF.

The chain couples TRBV7-3 to TRBJ1-5; no clear D gene. CDR3 size: 13 residues. Trimming took off 8 bases at V and 1 base at J, with 9 bases between the two ends. Germline CDR1 reads SGHTA; CDR2 reads FQGTGA. CDR3 nucleotides: TGTGCCAGCTCCACAGACAGCAATCAGCCCCAGCATTTT. This translates into CASSTDSNQPQHF.

The V call is TRBV24-1, the J call TRBJ1-1, with 10 bases fitting TRBD1. The CDR3 length is 15 residues. Germline assignment: CDR1 KGHDR and CDR2 SFDVKD. Trimming removed 2 bases from V and 7 bases from J; junction bases left unmatched: 6. CDR3 in amino acids: CATSDSRDRGGEAFF. In DNA, the CDR3 is TGTGCCACCAGTGATTCTCGGGACAGGGGAGGTGAAGCTTTCTTT.

The J gene is TRBJ2-5, the V gene TRBV13; maybe TRBD1 (5 bases). The CDR3 length is 14 residues. The V end was cut by 10 bases, the J end by 1 base, with 16 bases between. CDR1 PRHDT and CDR2 FYEKMQ come from the germline V gene (reference sequence). CDR3 nucleotide sequence: TGTGCCACCGCATTAGGGGCAGCCCAAGAGACCCAGTACTTC. Translated: CATALGAAQETQYF.

Regarding this clone: One junction end does not reproduce the germline sequence, and a read error may be involved. The chain combines TRBV7-9 with TRBJ2-5; 7 nucleotides agree with TRBD1. The length of the CDR3 is 12 residues. Germline V gene lookup returns CDR1 SEHNR and CDR2 FQNEAQ (reference sequence). The CDR3 DNA reads TGTGCCAGCAGCTACGACCGACAGGGAGAAAACTTC. Encoded protein: CASSYDRQGENF.

V is TRBV24-1 and J is TRBJ1-2, with D hard to call. The germline V and J ends were trimmed by 4 bases and 8 bases, with 16 bases remaining between them. Germline loops: CDR1 KGHDR, CDR2 SFDVKD. The CDR3 contains 14 residues. The DNA of the CDR3 is TGTGCCACCAGTGACTCAGGACCGGCGGGGGGCTACACCTTC. Amino acids: CATSDSGPAGGYTF.

This chain joins TRBV5-1 and TRBJ2-1; 12 positions agree with TRBD2. Germline CDR1 and CDR2: SGHRS and YFSETQ. V lost 0 bases, J lost 8 bases, and 12 bases stayed unmatched. The CDR3 totals 18 residues. The CDR3 loop is CASSLAEETSGRGYEQFF. CDR3 nucleotides: TGCGCCAGCAGCTTGGCCGAAGAGACTAGCGGGAGAGGGTATGAGCAGTTCTTC.

V is TRBV30 and J is TRBJ1-2; tentatively, D is TRBD1 (6 bases). The V end was cut by 1 base, the J end by 1 base, with 16 bases between. From germline, CDR1 is GTSNPN and CDR2 SVGIG (reference sequence). The CDR3 consists of 16 residues. The CDR3 nucleotides read TGTGCCTGGAGTGAATGGACAGTATCTGATAACTATGGCTACACCTTC. It is translated as CAWSEWTVSDNYGYTF.

The chain joins TRBV18 to TRBJ1-5; TRBD1 might be the D (6 bases). This CDR3 region has 15 residues. Between the trimmed V and J ends, which lost 3 bases and 0 bases, there was a span of 9 bases. Germline lookup yields CDR1 KGHSH and CDR2 LQKENI. As DNA, the CDR3 is TGTGCCAGCTCACCGCAGGACAGTAGCAATCAGCCCCAGCATTTT. Translation: CASSPQDSSNQPQHF.

V gene TRBV27 combines with J gene TRBJ1-2, with D perhaps matching TRBD1 (5 bases). V was clipped by 7 bases and J by 5 bases, with 14 bases between them. The V gene's germline CDR1 is MNHEY and CDR2 SMNVEV (reference sequence). The CDR3 consists of 13 residues. The CDR3 here is CASKSADRYGYTF. The CDR3 nucleotides are TGTGCCAGCAAGTCCGCCGACAGATATGGCTACACCTTC.